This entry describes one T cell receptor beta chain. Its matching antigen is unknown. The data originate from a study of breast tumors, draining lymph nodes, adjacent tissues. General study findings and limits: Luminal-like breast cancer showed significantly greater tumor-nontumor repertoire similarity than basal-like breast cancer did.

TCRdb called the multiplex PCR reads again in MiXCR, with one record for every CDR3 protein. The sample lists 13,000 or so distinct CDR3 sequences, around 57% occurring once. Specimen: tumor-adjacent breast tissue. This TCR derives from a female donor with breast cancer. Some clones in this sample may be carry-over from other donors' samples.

This CDR3 reads CSVDSEGEQFF. DNA of the CDR3: TGCAGCGTTGACAGCGAGGGTGAGCAGTTCTTC. The V call is TRBV29-1, the J call TRBJ2-1, with D perhaps TRBD2 (5 bases). The CDR3 consists of 11 residues. Trimming removed 3 bases from V and 9 bases from J, with 9 bases in between. Germline lookup yields CDR1 SQVTM and CDR2 ANQGSEA.